This T cell receptor beta chain was profiled in a study of T cell repertoires in cytomegalovirus infection. Looking at the study overall: From public TCR beta signatures came an indication of both CMV infection and matching HLA type.

As concerns this clonotype: Antigen unknown.

Using its own MiXCR run on the reads, TCRdb lists one record per CDR3 protein. The profile shows around 430,000 distinct CDR3 sequences, about 42% of them singletons. The receptor comes from a human donor in good health (CMV status not recorded). Some clones in this sample may be carry-over from other donors' samples. The sequences come from cultured PBMCs, collected from culture after CMV antigen stimulation.

The CDR3: CASAHSRGPGETQYF. The CDR3, as DNA: TGTGCCAGCGCCCATTCCAGGGGGCCGGGAGAGACCCAGTACTTC. The chain recombines TRBV25-1 with TRBJ2-5; 8 bases are shared with TRBD1. Trimming cost V 8 bases and J 4 bases; bases outside gene matches: 12. This CDR3 has 15 residues. Germline V gene lookup returns CDR1 MGHDK and CDR2 SYGVNS. The whole variable domain, remainder taken from reference TRBV25-1 and TRBJ2-5, is EADIYQTPRYLVIGTGKKITLECSQTMGHDKMYWYQQDPGMELHLIHYSYGVNSTEKGDLSSESTVSRIRTEHFPLTLESARPSHTSQYLCASAHSRGPGETQYFGPGTRLLVL.